This T cell receptor beta chain is from a study of blood T cell repertoires in COVID-19. Study summary: Spain, Italy and the United States supplied samples that represented acute and convalescent COVID-19. The cDNA or gDNA used as material had been derived from T cells, B-cell-depleted T cells, or PBMCs.

CDR1 and CDR2 (germline): SGHRS, YFSETQ. V was clipped by 0 bases and J by 8 bases; unmatched bases: 9. There are 18 residues in the CDR3. Clones were read by immunoSEQ multiplex PCR, and TCRdb kept only the in-frame ones, dropping some. Counted here are fewer than 250,000 clones, approximately 80% occurring once; the ten biggest clones make up around 1.9%. The sample taken for sequencing was peripheral blood. The clonotype comes from a woman of 80 years or more with acute or convalescent COVID-19. The rearrangement links TRBV5-1 to TRBJ2-1, with 15 bases identical to TRBD2. The CDR3 loop is CASSLVVGLAGGRDEQFF. The CDR3 nucleotides read TGCGCCAGCAGCTTGGTTGTGGGACTAGCGGGAGGTCGGGATGAGCAGTTCTTC.